This record concerns one TCR beta chain sequence. The CDR3 extends over 15 amino acids. The germline CDR1 and CDR2 sequences are MNHEY and SMNVEV (reference sequence). The ends lost 4 bases at V and 1 base at J; junction bases unmatched: 6. Sequencing was performed with immunoSEQ multiplex PCR; in TCRdb, only in-frame clones are kept and a portion is missing. The data show approximately 61,000 clones, roughly 84% seen once. This entry is derived from a study of blood T cell repertoires in COVID-19. The sequenced sample consisted of peripheral blood. This sequence originates from a woman in her 70s with acute or convalescent COVID-19. The J gene is TRBJ1-2, the V gene TRBV27; 7 bases are a match to TRBD1. The CDR3 sequence: CASSSRGQINYGYTF. CDR3 sequence (DNA): TGTGCCAGCAGTTCAAGGGGACAGATTAACTATGGCTACACCTTC.